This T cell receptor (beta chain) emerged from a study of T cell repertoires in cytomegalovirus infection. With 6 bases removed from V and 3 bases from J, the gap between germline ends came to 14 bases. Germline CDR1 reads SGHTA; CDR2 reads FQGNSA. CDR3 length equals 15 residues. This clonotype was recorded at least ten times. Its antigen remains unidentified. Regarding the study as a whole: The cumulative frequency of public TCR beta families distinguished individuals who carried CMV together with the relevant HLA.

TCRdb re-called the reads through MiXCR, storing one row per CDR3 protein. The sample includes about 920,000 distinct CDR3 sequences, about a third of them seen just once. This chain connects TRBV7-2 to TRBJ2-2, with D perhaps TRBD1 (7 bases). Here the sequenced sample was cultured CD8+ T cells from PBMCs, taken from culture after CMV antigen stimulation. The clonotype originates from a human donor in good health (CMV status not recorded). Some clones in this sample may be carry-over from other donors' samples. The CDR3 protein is CASRTRDSYTGELFF. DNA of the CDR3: TGTGCCAGCAGGACTAGGGACAGCTACACCGGGGAGCTGTTTTTT.